This is a list of T cell receptor beta chains from one sample in a study of high-grade serous ovarian cancer treatment subgroups. TCRdb's table, derived via immunoSEQ multiplex PCR, lists solely in-frame clones and lacks some. This table has 5,000 or so clones, around 80% appearing once. Sample: tumor tissue. These receptors were obtained from a human donor with high-grade serous ovarian cancer. CDR3s include the opening cysteine and the closing phenylalanine or tryptophan. Fields, in order: D gene, V gene, clone size, J gene, CDR3 protein, CDR3 DNA. D genes are given only for firm matches. Clone size is not always given. Where it is, it says once, few, many or a class for expanded clones.

NA	TRBV2	NA	TRBJ2-1	CASSDGVLRNEQFF	TGTGCCAGCAGTGATGGGGTCTTGCGCAATGAGCAGTTCTTC
NA	TRBV7-9	NA	TRBJ2-1	CASSLGWLDITYNEQFF	TGTGCCAGCAGCTTAGGGTGGTTGGACATTACCTACAATGAGCAGTTCTTC
NA	TRBV5-1	few	TRBJ1-2	CASSLGTNYGYTF	TGCGCCAGCAGCTTGGGCACTAACTATGGCTACACCTTC
NA	TRBV21-1	once	TRBJ2-1	CARRDGLFF	TGTGCCCGCCGGGACGGACTTTTCTTC
TRBD2	TRBV9	few	TRBJ2-5	CASAEGRGLFHQETQYF	TGTGCCAGCGCAGAGGGGAGGGGACTCTTTCACCAAGAGACCCAGTACTTC
TRBD1	TRBV6-5	NA	TRBJ1-1	CASSRTGGSLEAFF	TGTGCCAGCAGCAGGACAGGGGGTTCGTTGGAAGCTTTCTTT
NA	TRBV19	once	TRBJ2-7	CASSIGQETYEQYF	TGTGCCAGTAGTATAGGTCAGGAGACCTACGAGCAGTACTTC
NA	TRBV27	NA	TRBJ1-2	CASSWGAGSAYGYTF	TGTGCCAGCAGTTGGGGGGCAGGGAGCGCCTATGGCTACACCTTC
NA	TRBV10-2	NA	TRBJ2-4	CASSDPALAKNIQYF	TGCGCCAGCAGTGACCCAGCCCTAGCCAAAAACATTCAGTACTTC
TRBD2	TRBV19	NA	TRBJ2-1	CASNSGGAHEQFF	TGTGCCAGTAATAGCGGGGGGGCGCATGAGCAGTTCTTC
NA	TRBV19	NA	TRBJ1-2	CASAPRTDYGYTF	TGTGCCAGCGCCCCCCGGACAGATTATGGCTACACCTTC
NA	TRBV7-2	once	TRBJ1-1	CASSLSPEAFF	TGTGCCAGCAGCTTATCCCCCGAAGCTTTCTTT
TRBD2	TRBV5-1	NA	TRBJ2-5	CASSLLGAGGEETQYF	TGCGCCAGCAGCTTGTTAGGGGCGGGGGGTGAAGAGACCCAGTACTTC
TRBD1	TRBV29-1	NA	TRBJ1-5	CSAEDRESDRSNQPQHF	TGCAGCGCCGAGGACAGGGAGTCGGATAGAAGCAATCAGCCCCAGCATTTT
NA	TRBV11-2	NA	TRBJ1-2	CASSPDSYGYTF	TGTGCCAGCAGCCCAGACAGCTATGGCTACACCTTC
NA	TRBV19	NA	TRBJ1-2	CASTTNTGLYGYTF	TGTGCCAGTACTACAAATACAGGCCTCTATGGCTACACCTTC
TRBD1	TRBV30	NA	TRBJ1-5	CAWSRASGQGNQPQHF	TGTGCCTGGAGTAGAGCCAGCGGACAGGGCAATCAGCCCCAGCATTTT
NA	TRBV29-1	NA	TRBJ1-4	CSVAVGGEKLFF	TGCAGCGTTGCGGTCGGTGGGGAAAAACTGTTTTTT
NA	TRBV2	NA	TRBJ1-4	CASGLRQNNEKLFF	TGTGCCAGCGGGTTAAGACAGAATAATGAAAAACTGTTTTTT
NA	TRBV7-9	NA	TRBJ1-1	CASSFETEAFF	TGTGCCAGCAGCTTCGAGACTGAAGCTTTCTTT
TRBD2	TRBV9	few	TRBJ2-2	CASSVFPAGGPTGELFF	TGTGCCAGCAGCGTTTTCCCAGCGGGGGGACCAACCGGGGAGCTGTTTTTT
NA	TRBV7-2	NA	TRBJ2-3	CASSSGQSTDTQYF	TGTGCCAGCAGCTCCGGACAGAGCACAGATACGCAGTATTTT
NA	TRBV4-1	NA	TRBJ2-3	CASSPGGLRTDTQYF	TGCGCCAGCAGCCCCGGGGGACTCCGCACAGATACGCAGTATTTT
NA	TRBV29-1	NA	TRBJ1-1	CSVERGGTEAFF	TGCAGCGTTGAGAGGGGGGGCACTGAAGCTTTCTTT
NA	TRBV5-5	NA	TRBJ1-6	CASSYGPLSSYNSPLHF	TGTGCCAGCAGTTATGGACCGCTGAGCTCCTATAATTCACCCCTCCACTTT
NA	TRBV7-9	NA	TRBJ1-1	CASSFRSGRVIPEAFF	TGTGCCAGCAGCTTCCGTTCTGGACGCGTTATTCCTGAAGCTTTCTTT
NA	TRBV10-3	NA	TRBJ1-2	CAISGEGQGGYTF	TGTGCCATCAGTGGAGAGGGTCAAGGGGGCTACACCTTC
TRBD1	TRBV5-1	NA	TRBJ2-3	CASSLGQGGMDTQYF	TGCGCCAGCAGCTTGGGACAGGGGGGAATGGATACGCAGTATTTT
NA	TRBV18	NA	TRBJ1-1	CASSPERTANTEAFF	TGTGCCAGCTCACCAGAGAGGACAGCGAACACTGAAGCTTTCTTT
NA	TRBV6-4	NA	TRBJ1-2	CATNSRDGYTF	TGTGCCACCAATTCCAGGGATGGCTACACCTTC
NA	TRBV30	once	TRBJ1-1	CAWSAQSGTEAFF	TGTGCCTGGAGTGCCCAATCGGGCACTGAAGCTTTCTTT
NA	TRBV6-1	NA	TRBJ1-1	CASSEDLGQQISEAFF	TGTGCCAGCAGTGAAGACCTTGGGCAGCAGATATCTGAAGCTTTCTTT
TRBD1	TRBV27	NA	TRBJ2-7	CASSPRTGNIHEQYF	TGTGCCAGCAGTCCAAGGACAGGCAATATTCACGAGCAGTACTTC
NA	TRBV5-1	NA	TRBJ1-2	CASSLDDTGLGYTF	TGCGCCAGCAGCTTGGATGATACGGGGTTAGGCTACACCTTC
NA	TRBV7-9	NA	TRBJ1-2	CASSEQTNYGYTF	TGTGCCAGCAGCGAACAGACTAACTATGGCTACACCTTC
TRBD1	TRBV30	NA	TRBJ1-5	CAWSVDRVLSNQPQHF	TGTGCCTGGAGTGTGGACAGGGTACTTAGCAATCAGCCCCAGCATTTT
NA	TRBV9	NA	TRBJ2-1	CASSYTASNEQFF	TGTGCCAGCAGTTATACAGCTTCCAATGAGCAGTTCTTC
NA	TRBV16	NA	TRBJ1-2	CASSQSTASNYGYTF	TGTGCCAGCAGCCAATCGACAGCATCTAACTATGGCTACACCTTC
TRBD2	TRBV6-6	NA	TRBJ2-1	CASQSGGADEQFF	TGTGCCAGCCAGAGCGGGGGGGCTGATGAGCAGTTCTTC
NA	TRBV11-1	NA	TRBJ2-7	CASSSDRRSSYEQYF	TGTGCCAGCAGCTCCGACAGAAGGAGCTCCTACGAGCAGTACTTC
NA	TRBV10-1	few	TRBJ1-1	CASSVAQWGEAFF	TGCGCCAGCAGTGTTGCCCAGTGGGGTGAAGCTTTCTTT
TRBD2	TRBV30	NA	TRBJ2-7	CAFTDGGVSYEQYF	TGTGCCTTCACAGACGGGGGGGTCTCCTACGAGCAGTACTTC
TRBD1	TRBV5-6	NA	TRBJ2-7	CASSLVQGAGYEQYF	TGTGCCAGCAGCTTGGTACAGGGGGCAGGCTACGAGCAGTACTTC
NA	TRBV5-1	NA	TRBJ1-2	CASSPDPGQVYGYTF	TGCGCCAGCAGCCCCGATCCTGGGCAAGTCTATGGCTACACCTTC
TRBD1	TRBV7-7	once	TRBJ2-4	CASSLWGNRGKAIQYF	TGTGCCAGCAGCTTATGGGGTAACAGGGGGAAGGCCATTCAGTACTTC